The clone carrying this T cell receptor beta chain has more than one count but fewer than ten. Its antigen remains unknown. Per germline, CDR1 SGHNT and CDR2 YYREEE (reference sequence). V lost 4 bases to trimming and J lost 5 bases, with 16 bases between them. This CDR3 contains 15 residues. Primers used in a second PCR of roughly 7 to 11 cycles were a sample-barcoded 5' primer and a J-beta primer mix. CDR3-containing paired-end reads numbering at least 2.5 million came from each sample. TCRdb ran MiXCR on the 5' RACE reads and lists one entry per CDR3 protein. The data hold 1,800,000 or so distinct CDR3 sequences, with 39% observed a single time. The sample originates from a study of blood T cells in healthy people across ages. General study results and limits: Changes in expanded clonotypes were possibly confounded, as the CMV status of donors was unknown. Bulk PBMC profiling left naive and antigen-experienced comparisons inconclusive.

The total RNA that was extracted per sample amounted to at least 5.5 micrograms. Sequencing used blood. The chain combines TRBV5-4 with TRBJ2-1; D perhaps matches TRBD2 (5 bases). The TCR originated in a human donor in good health. The DNA of the CDR3 is TGTGCCAGCAGCCCGGACTCCCGGCCCAACAATGAGCAGTTCTTC. Encoded protein: CASSPDSRPNNEQFF.